This T cell receptor beta chain was found in a study of blood T cell repertoires in COVID-19. Study details: Samples came from the United States, Italy and Spain, spanning acute and convalescent COVID-19.

Sequenced by immunoSEQ multiplex PCR; TCRdb stores in-frame clones only, minus some. The data hold approximately 200,000 clones, with 88% observed a single time. J lost 2 bases, V lost 6 bases, and 9 bases had no gene match. Germline lookup yields CDR1 SGHAT and CDR2 FQNNGV. CDR3 length: 16 residues. The material sequenced was peripheral blood. The chain uses TRBV11-2 and TRBJ2-3; 9 bases map to TRBD2. This clonotype was obtained from a man aged 65-85 years with active or convalescent COVID-19. CDR3 sequence reads: CASSFSGTSLTDTQYF. CDR3 coding DNA: TGTGCCAGCAGTTTCTCCGGGACTAGCCTCACAGATACGCAGTATTTT.